This TCR beta chain was recorded in a study of cytomegalovirus exposure and HLA in healthy donors. PCR involved 60 Vbeta and 13 Jbeta primers. Per the original data handling: In a later analysis, of some 80 million unique beta chains, 9 million to 11 million appeared in at least two donors. Sequenced by immunoSEQ multiplex PCR; TCRdb stores in-frame clones only, minus some. The V and J calls and the clone size are those of that table, but D and trimming were determined from the DNA. This table has 65,000 to 85,000 clones, around three quarters appearing once. Only one count was recorded for this clone. The TCR was taken from a male donor in good health and CMV-seropositive. The sequenced material came from PBMCs.

This CDR3 reads CASSPIAEADTQYF. The CDR3 region has the DNA TGTGCCAGCTCACCAATAGCGGAGGCAGATACGCAGTATTTT. The gene calls are TRBV18 and TRBJ2-3, with D maybe TRBD2 (6 bases). The CDR3 runs to 14 residues. CDR1 and CDR2 (germline): KGHSH, LQKENI. Trimming pared 2 bases from V and 4 bases from J, leaving 10 bases between.